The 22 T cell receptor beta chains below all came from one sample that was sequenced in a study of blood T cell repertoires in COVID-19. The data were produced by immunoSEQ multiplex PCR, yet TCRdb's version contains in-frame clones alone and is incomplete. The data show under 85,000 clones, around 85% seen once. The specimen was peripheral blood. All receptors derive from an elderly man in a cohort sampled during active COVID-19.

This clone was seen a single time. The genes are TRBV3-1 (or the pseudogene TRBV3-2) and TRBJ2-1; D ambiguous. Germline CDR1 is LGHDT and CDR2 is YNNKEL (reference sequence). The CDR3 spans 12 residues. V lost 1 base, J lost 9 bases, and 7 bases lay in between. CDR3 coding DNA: TGTGCCAGCAGCCAAGGCATCGGTGAGCAGTTCTTC. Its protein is CASSQGIGEQFF.

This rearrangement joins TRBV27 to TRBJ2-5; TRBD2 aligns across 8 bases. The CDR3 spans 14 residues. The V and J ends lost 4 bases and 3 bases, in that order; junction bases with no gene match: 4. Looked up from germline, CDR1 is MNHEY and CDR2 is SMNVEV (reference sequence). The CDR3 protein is CASSSLAVKETQYF. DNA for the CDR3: TGTGCCAGCAGTTCACTAGCGGTGAAAGAGACCCAGTACTTC.

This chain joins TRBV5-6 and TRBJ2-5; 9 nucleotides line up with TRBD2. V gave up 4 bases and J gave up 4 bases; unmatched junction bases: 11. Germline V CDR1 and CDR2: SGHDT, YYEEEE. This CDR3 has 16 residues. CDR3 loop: CASSPAGTSPRETQYF. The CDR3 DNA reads TGTGCCAGCAGCCCAGCCGGGACTAGCCCCCGAGAGACCCAGTACTTC.

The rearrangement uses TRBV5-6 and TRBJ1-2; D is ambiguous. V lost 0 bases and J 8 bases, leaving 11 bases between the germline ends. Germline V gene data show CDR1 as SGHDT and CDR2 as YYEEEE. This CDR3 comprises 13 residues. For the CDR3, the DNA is TGTGCCAGCAGCTTGGGGCAGCCGGGGGGCTACACCTTC. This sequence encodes CASSLGQPGGYTF.

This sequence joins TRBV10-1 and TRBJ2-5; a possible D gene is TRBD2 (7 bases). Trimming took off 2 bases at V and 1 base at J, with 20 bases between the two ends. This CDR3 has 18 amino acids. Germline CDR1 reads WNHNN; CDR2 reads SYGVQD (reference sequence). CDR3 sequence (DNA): TGCGCCAGCAGTGAGCCAGACTCCGGGGGGCCCTTCCAAGAGACCCAGTACTTC. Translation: CASSEPDSGGPFQETQYF.

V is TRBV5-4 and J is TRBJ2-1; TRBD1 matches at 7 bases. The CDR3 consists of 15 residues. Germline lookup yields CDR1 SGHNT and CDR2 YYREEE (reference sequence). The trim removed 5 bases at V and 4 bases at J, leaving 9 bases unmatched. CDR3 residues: CASSSRTGAYNEQFF. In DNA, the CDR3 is TGTGCCAGCAGTTCAAGGACAGGCGCTTACAATGAGCAGTTCTTC.

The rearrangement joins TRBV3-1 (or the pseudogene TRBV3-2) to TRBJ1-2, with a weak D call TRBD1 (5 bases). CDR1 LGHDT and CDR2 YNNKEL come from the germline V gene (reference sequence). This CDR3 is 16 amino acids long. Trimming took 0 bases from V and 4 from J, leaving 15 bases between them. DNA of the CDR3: TGTGCCAGCAGCCAAGATTTTAAGGGGCTCGGCTATGGCTACACCTTC. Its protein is CASSQDFKGLGYGYTF.

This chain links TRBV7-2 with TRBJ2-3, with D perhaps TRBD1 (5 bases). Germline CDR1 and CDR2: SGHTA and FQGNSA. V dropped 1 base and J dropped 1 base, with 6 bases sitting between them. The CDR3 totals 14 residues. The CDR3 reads CASSLVQGTDTQYF. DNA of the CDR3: TGTGCCAGCAGCTTAGTACAGGGCACAGATACGCAGTATTTT.

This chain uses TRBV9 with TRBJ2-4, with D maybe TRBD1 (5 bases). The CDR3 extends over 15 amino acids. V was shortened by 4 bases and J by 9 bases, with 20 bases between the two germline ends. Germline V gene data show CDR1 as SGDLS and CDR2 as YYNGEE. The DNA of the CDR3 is TGTGCCAGCAGCTCAGGGTGGGCCCAAGAGGCCATTCAGTACTTC. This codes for CASSSGWAQEAIQYF. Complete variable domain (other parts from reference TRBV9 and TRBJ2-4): DSGVTQTPKHLITATGQRVTLRCSPRSGDLSVYWYQQSLDQGLQFLIQYYNGEERAKGNILERFSAQQFPDLHSELNLSSLELGDSALYFCASSSGWAQEAIQYFGAGTRLSVL.

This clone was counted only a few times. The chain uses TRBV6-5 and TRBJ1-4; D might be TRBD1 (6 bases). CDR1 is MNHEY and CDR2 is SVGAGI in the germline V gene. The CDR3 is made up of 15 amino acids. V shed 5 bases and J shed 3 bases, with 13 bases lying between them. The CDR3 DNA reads TGTGCCAGCAGTCGTCAACAGGGAGCTAATGAAAAACTGTTTTTT. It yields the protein CASSRQQGANEKLFF.

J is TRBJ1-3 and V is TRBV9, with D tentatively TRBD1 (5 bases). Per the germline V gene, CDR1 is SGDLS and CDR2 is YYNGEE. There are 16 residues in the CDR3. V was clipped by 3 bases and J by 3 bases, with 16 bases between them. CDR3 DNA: TGTGCCAGCAGCGCCGAACTCGGGGGAGGTGGAAACACCATATATTTT. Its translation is CASSAELGGGGNTIYF.

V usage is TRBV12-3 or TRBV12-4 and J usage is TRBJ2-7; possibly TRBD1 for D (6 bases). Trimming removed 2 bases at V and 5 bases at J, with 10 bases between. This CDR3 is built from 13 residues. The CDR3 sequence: CASSLTGFDEQYV. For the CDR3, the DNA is TGTGCCAGCAGTTTAACAGGGTTCGACGAGCAGTACGTC.

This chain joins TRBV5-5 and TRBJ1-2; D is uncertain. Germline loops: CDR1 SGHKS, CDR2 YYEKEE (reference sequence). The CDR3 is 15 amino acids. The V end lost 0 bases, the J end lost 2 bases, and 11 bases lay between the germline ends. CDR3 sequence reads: CASSLAGGVNYGYTF. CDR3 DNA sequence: TGTGCCAGCAGCTTGGCGGGCGGGGTAAACTATGGCTACACCTTC.

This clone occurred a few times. As DNA, the CDR3 is TGTGCCAGCAGCGTAGCCACAAACAATCACTATGGCTACACCTTC. It yields the protein CASSVATNNHYGYTF. This chain connects TRBV9 to TRBJ1-2, with D hard to call. V lost 0 bases and J lost 3, with 12 bases in between. The CDR3 spans 15 residues. Germline CDR1 and CDR2: SGDLS and YYNGEE.

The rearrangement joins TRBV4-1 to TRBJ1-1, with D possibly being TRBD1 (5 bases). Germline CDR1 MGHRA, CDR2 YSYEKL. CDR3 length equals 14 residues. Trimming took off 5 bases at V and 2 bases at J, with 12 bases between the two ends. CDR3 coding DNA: TGCGCCAGCAGCAGATTAGGGGTAAACACTGAAGCTTTCTTT. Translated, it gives CASSRLGVNTEAFF.

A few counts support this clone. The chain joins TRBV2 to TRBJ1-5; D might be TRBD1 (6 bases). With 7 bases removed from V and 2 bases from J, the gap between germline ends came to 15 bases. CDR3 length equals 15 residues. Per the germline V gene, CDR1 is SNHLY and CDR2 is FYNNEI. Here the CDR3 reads CASTGQSVGNQPQHF. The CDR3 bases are TGTGCCAGCACCGGACAGTCTGTAGGCAATCAGCCCCAGCATTTT.

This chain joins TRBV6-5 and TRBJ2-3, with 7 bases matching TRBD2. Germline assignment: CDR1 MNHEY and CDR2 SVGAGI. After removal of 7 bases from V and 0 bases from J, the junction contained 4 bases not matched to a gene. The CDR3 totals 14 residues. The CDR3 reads CASTPLASTDTQYF. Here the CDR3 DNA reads TGTGCCAGCACTCCACTAGCGAGCACAGATACGCAGTATTTT.

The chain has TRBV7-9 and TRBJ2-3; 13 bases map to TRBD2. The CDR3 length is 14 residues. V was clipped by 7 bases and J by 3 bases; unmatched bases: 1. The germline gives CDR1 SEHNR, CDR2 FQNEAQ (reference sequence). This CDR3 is CASKTSGGTDTQYF. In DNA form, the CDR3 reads TGTGCCAGCAAGACTAGCGGGGGGACAGATACGCAGTATTTT. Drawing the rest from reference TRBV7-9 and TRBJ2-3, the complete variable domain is DTGVSQNPRHKITKRGQNVTFRCDPISEHNRLYWYRQTLGQGPEFLTYFQNEAQLEKSRLLSDRFSAERPKGSFSTLEIQRTEQGDSAMYLCASKTSGGTDTQYFGPGTRLTVL.

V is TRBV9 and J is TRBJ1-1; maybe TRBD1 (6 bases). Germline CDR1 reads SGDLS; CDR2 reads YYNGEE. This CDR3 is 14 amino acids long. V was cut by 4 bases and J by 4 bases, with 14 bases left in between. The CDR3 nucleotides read TGTGCCAGCAGCCCTCTTTCGGACAGCACTGAAGCTTTCTTT. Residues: CASSPLSDSTEAFF. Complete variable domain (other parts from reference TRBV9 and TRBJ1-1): DSGVTQTPKHLITATGQRVTLRCSPRSGDLSVYWYQQSLDQGLQFLIQYYNGEERAKGNILERFSAQQFPDLHSELNLSSLELGDSALYFCASSPLSDSTEAFFGQGTRLTVV.

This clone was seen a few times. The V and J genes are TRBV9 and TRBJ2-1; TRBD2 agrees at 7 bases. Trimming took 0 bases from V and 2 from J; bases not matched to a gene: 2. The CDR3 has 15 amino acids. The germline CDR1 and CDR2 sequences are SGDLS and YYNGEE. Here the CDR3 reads CASSVDGGTYNEQFF. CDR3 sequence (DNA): TGTGCCAGCAGCGTAGACGGGGGGACCTACAATGAGCAGTTCTTC.

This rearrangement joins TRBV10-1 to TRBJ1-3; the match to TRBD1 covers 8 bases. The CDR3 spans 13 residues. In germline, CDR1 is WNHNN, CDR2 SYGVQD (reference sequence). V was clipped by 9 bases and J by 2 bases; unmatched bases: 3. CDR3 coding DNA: TGCGCCAGAGACAGGGGAGCTGGAAACACCATATATTTT. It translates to CARDRGAGNTIYF.

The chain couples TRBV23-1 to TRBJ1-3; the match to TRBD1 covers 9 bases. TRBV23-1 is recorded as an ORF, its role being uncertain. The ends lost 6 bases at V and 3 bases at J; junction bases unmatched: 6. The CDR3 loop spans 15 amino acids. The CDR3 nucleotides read TGCGCCAGCAGACTTAACAGGGGGCTTGGAAACACCATATATTTT. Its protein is CASRLNRGLGNTIYF.